This T cell receptor beta chain emerged from a study of cytomegalovirus exposure and HLA in healthy donors. The PCR used 60 Vbeta and 13 Jbeta primers. Measured with immunoSEQ multiplex PCR; TCRdb has only the in-frame clones, and not every one. The sample lists about 100,000 clones, around 73% occurring once. The CDR3 has 18 amino acids. This clone was counted between two and nine times. The specimen sequenced was PBMCs. The genes are TRBV21-1 and TRBJ1-1; the table's D call, TRBD1, has no DNA check behind it. TRBV21-1 corresponds to a pseudogene. This receptor was obtained from a man aged 25-45 years in good health and CMV-seronegative. The CDR3 nucleotides read TGTGCCAGCAGCAAATGGGGGGGGACAGGTGTGATGAACACTGAAGCTTTCTTT. It specifies CASSKWGGTGVMNTEAFF.